This TCR beta chain is drawn from a study of vaccination effects on CD4 cells after COVID-19 (dated by TCRdb to between 2021 and 2024). About the study as a whole: In the ViraFEST assay, PBMC were stimulated with viral peptide pools, and antigen-specific CD4+ T cell clonotypes were then identified by expansion using TCR sequencing. Samples were taken from three convalescent patients early (day +14) and late (day +241, +227, +161 respectively) after vaccination. Each well held around 1.9 million PBMC cultured in IMDM containing roughly 5% human AB serum, roughly 9.6 IU/ml IL-2 and gentamicin, along with about 9.5 ug/ml peptides. The study compared SARS-CoV-2 spike-specific CD4+ TCR repertoires before and after mRNA vaccination in COVID-19 convalescent patients and infection-naive vaccine recipients. A total of some eleven COVID-19 convalescent patients and a few SARS-CoV-2-naive healthy vaccine recipients were included in the full study. Post-vaccine samples across the study were collected a median of 72 days after the second dose, with a range of 14 to 241. In the study, cultures from other donors were sequenced using the Oncomine TCR Beta short-read assay on an Illumina iSeq 100.

Findings and caveats that apply to the study as a whole: Clones induced by infection and clones induced by vaccination both contracted markedly at late timepoints after vaccination, which fits with T cell responses waning over time. For convalescent patients, new clones induced by the vaccine made up most of the post-vaccine spike-reactive repertoire, and these new clones were largely distinct from the clones induced by infection. The study was limited by a small number of convalescent patients and lacked early post-infection timepoints.

The germline V gene encodes CDR1 SGHRS and CDR2 YFSETQ. V was cut back by 4 bases and J by 6 bases, leaving a gap of 18 bases between them. There are 15 amino acids in the CDR3, from cysteine to phenylalanine inclusive. CDR3 DNA only is kept here, 45 bases in frame from base 1. In the case of this clone: What antigen it recognizes has not been identified. Base qualities are missing; no much larger clone stands one base away.

Libraries were prepared through the immunoSEQ multiplex PCR assay. DNA from the cultured, isolated CD4+ T cells was subjected to TCR beta CDR3 sequencing. Under the source paper's analysis protocol: Non-productive TCR sequences were removed and reads were trimmed to the CDR3 region, keeping CDR3s of at least 7 amino acids. The MANAFEST web app was used to pick out antigen-specific clonotypes by comparing their expansion in peptide wells with that in reference cultures. To be called positive, a clone needed expansion at FDR<0.05 compared with the reference and with all other wells, an odds ratio greater than 5, and a frequency greater than 0.1% in two replicate wells. Cross-reactive clonotypes were defined as significantly expanded in SARS-CoV-2 spike wells and in at least one common cold coronavirus spike condition. CDR3 similarity was assessed by Levenshtein distance with the stringdist R package, and unrooted trees were built with ape in R 3.6.1. TCRdb retrieved this table from immuneACCESS and kept in-frame rearrangements only. Not all clones are present; in checked studies, unresolved V genes account for under half, and no reason is known for the remainder. V, J and clone size were drawn from that table, and D and trimming were deduced from the DNA. Across this sample there are nearly 50,000 clones, with 74% seen only once. The ten most abundant clones make up about 4.9% of the sample.

After approximately 11 days of culture, CD4+ T cells were isolated with the EasySep CD4+ T cell isolation kit. PCR-confirmed SARS-CoV-2 infection had occurred in convalescent patients between March and December 2020, before the Alpha, Beta and Delta variants emerged in the United States. Each participant received two doses of an mRNA SARS-CoV-2 vaccine, either BNT162b2 or mRNA-1273. On days 3 and 7, half of the culture medium was replaced with fresh IL-2-containing medium. Each peptide stimulation condition was cultured in triplicate wells unless otherwise noted. PBMC were separated from whole blood using Ficoll-Paque Plus gradient centrifugation and were then either cryopreserved at -140C or used fresh. The QIAamp micro DNA kit was used to extract genomic DNA from the cultured CD4+ T cells.

The material was CD4+ T cells from PBMCs cultured without peptide, obtained after COVID-19 vaccination. The V and J segments used are TRBV5-1 and TRBJ2-3; the D segment is perhaps TRBD1 or TRBD2, each sharing 5 matched bases. The sequence came from a human donor who had a prior SARS-CoV-2 infection. The base sequence is TGCGCCAGCAGCCCTGGGGGTCCCACGACGGATACGCAGTATTTT. The encoded protein is CASSPGGPTTDTQYF.